This T cell receptor (beta chain) was observed in a study of shared clonotypes between healthy human individuals. This clone came up once. A read error likely explains this, since a far larger clone differs by one base. Within the sample, other DNA sequences also encode this same CDR3. Around 28,000 T cell genomes (roughly 310 ng DNA) went into each PBMC replicate. The method was immunoSEQ multiplex PCR; TCRdb's version includes in-frame clones alone and lacks a portion of them. In the table there are over 400,000 clones, roughly 80% of which are singletons. The sample was PBMCs. The receptor's source is a woman aged 40 to 49 in good health. Some clones in this sample may be carry-over from other donors' samples.

In nucleotides, the CDR3 is TGTGCCTGGAGGGACCGGGACAGGAACACTGAGGCTTTCTTT. This sequence encodes CAWRDRDRNTEAFF. The V gene is TRBV30, the J gene TRBJ1-1; 8 bases map to TRBD1. The CDR3 totals 14 residues. From germline, CDR1 is GTSNPN and CDR2 SVGIG (reference sequence).